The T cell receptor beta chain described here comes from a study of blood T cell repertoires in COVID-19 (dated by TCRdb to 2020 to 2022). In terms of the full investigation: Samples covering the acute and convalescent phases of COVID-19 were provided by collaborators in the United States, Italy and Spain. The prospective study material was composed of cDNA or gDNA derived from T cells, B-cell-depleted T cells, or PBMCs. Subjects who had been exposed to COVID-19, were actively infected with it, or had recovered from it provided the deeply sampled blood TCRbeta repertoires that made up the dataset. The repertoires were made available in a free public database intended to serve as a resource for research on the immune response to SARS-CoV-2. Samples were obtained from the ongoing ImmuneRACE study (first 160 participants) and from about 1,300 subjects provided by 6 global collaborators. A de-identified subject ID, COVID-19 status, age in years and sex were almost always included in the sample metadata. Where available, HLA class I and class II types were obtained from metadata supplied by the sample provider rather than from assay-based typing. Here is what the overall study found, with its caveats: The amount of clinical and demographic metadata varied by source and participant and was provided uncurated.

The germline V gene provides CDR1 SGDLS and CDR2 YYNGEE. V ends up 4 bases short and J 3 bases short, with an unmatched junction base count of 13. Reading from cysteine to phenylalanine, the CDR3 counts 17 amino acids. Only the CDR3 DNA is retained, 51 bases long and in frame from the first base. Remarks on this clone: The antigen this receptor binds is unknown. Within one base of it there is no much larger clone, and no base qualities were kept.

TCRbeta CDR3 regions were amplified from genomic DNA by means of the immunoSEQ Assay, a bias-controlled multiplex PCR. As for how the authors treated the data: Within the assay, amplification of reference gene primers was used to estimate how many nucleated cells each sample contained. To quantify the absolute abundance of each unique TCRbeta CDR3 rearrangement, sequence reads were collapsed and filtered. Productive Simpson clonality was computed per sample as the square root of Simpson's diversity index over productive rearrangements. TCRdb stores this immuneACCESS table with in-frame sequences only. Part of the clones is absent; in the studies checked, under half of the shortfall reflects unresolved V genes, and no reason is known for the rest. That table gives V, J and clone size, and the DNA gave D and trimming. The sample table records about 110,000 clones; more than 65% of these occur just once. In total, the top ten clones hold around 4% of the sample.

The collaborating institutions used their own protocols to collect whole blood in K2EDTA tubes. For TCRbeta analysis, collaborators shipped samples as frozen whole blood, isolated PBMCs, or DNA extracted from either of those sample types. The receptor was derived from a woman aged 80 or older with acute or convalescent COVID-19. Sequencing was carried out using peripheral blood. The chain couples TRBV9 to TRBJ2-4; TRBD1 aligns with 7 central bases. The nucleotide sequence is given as TGTGCCAGCAGCTTCACCCTAAGGGGGCTGGACAAAAACATTCAGTACTTC. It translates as CASSFTLRGLDKNIQYF. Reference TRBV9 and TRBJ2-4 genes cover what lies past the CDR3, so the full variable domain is DSGVTQTPKHLITATGQRVTLRCSPRSGDLSVYWYQQSLDQGLQFLIQYYNGEERAKGNILERFSAQQFPDLHSELNLSSLELGDSALYFCASSFTLRGLDKNIQYFGAGTRLSVL.